The 29 T cell receptor beta chains below all came from one sample that was sequenced in a study of metastatic and nonmetastatic thyroid tumors. TCRdb re-clonotyped the PCR reads via MiXCR. The sample carries 15,000 to 18,000 clones, roughly 25% recorded once. Not a single patient had been given any form of treatment at any point before undergoing thyroid surgery. The specimen sequenced was tumor tissue. The receptors stem from a female donor with papillary thyroid cancer or a benign thyroid nodule (not recorded which). Some clones in this sample may be carry-over from other donors' samples.

This clone was recorded at least ten times. J is TRBJ2-4 and V is TRBV11-3; the D gene could be TRBD1 or TRBD2 (5 bases each). The V end lost 3 bases, the J end lost 0 bases, and 12 bases lay between the germline ends. The CDR3 length is 16 residues. The germline gives CDR1 SGHNT, CDR2 YENEEA. Here the CDR3 DNA reads TGTGCCAGCAGCTTGGGGGAAGGCGTAGCCAAAAACATTCAGTACTTC. Amino acid sequence: CASSLGEGVAKNIQYF. Variable domain in full (rest from reference TRBV11-3 and TRBJ2-4): EAGVVQSPRYKIIEKKQPVAFWCNPISGHNTLYWYLQNLGQGPELLIRYENEEAVDDSQLPKDRFSAERLKGVDSTLKIQPAELGDSAVYLCASSLGEGVAKNIQYFGAGTRLSVL.

The chain recombines TRBV30 with TRBJ2-2; D call uncertain. Germline CDR1 and CDR2: GTSNPN and SVGIG (reference sequence). The ends were cut back, 1 base at V and 4 bases at J, with 7 bases in the middle. This CDR3 has 13 amino acids. DNA for the CDR3: TGTGCCTGGAGTGAACAGCCCACCGGGGAGCTGTTTTTT. It codes for CAWSEQPTGELFF.

By sample fraction, this clone is medium-sized. V gene TRBV3-1 combines with J gene TRBJ1-1; D possibly corresponds to TRBD1 (5 bases). The V end lost 4 bases, the J end lost 12 bases, and 18 bases lay between the germline ends. This CDR3 is built from 13 residues. Germline V lookup: CDR1 LGHDT, CDR2 YNNKEL (reference sequence). CDR3 in DNA: TGTGCCAGCAGCCCTACGGGGGTGGCTTTCTCTTTCTTT. It yields the protein CASSPTGVAFSFF.

This clone was seen repeatedly, ten times or more. This chain links TRBV27 with TRBJ2-5; the match to TRBD1 covers 10 bases. J lost 5 bases, V lost 0 bases, and 6 bases had no gene match. CDR3 length: 16 amino acids. Per germline, CDR1 MNHEY and CDR2 SMNVEV (reference sequence). This CDR3 is CASSLSGTGVGETQYF. CDR3 coding DNA: TGTGCCAGCAGTTTATCCGGGACAGGGGTGGGGGAGACCCAGTACTTC.

This chain links TRBV30 with TRBJ2-7, with 9 bases fitting TRBD2. Germline V CDR1 and CDR2: GTSNPN, SVGIG (reference sequence). The CDR3 sequence is 12 residues long. V shed 0 bases and J 13 bases; nucleotides not matched to a gene: 7. CDR3 sequence reads: CAWSVPAGGSYF. The CDR3 DNA sequence: TGTGCCTGGAGTGTACCAGCGGGAGGATCCTACTTC.

This clone was counted only a few times. V usage is TRBV6-1 and J usage is TRBJ2-2; maybe TRBD2 (7 bases). CDR3 length: 16 amino acids. Trimming cost V 5 bases and J 3 bases, with 16 bases left between them. CDR1 is MNHNS, CDR2 SASEGT, per germline. The chain's CDR3 is CASSLGGGQYTGELFF. The CDR3 DNA reads as TGTGCCAGCAGTCTAGGGGGGGGGCAATACACCGGGGAGCTGTTTTTT.

At least ten counts were recorded for this clone. The chain joins TRBV3-1 to TRBJ2-2, with 8 nucleotides matching TRBD1. J gave up 6 bases and V 4 bases, and 10 bases lay outside the gene matches. Per germline, CDR1 LGHDT and CDR2 YNNKEL (reference sequence). The CDR3 contains 16 residues. The CDR3 nucleotides read TGTGCCAGCAGCCTCGGACAGGGTGGATTGGCCGGGGAGCTGTTTTTT. Amino acids: CASSLGQGGLAGELFF.

This clone was observed a few times. The rearrangement links TRBV28 to TRBJ1-5, with D unclear. The germline gives CDR1 MDHEN, CDR2 SYDVKM. The CDR3 sequence is 14 residues long. The V end was cut by 6 bases, the J end by 13 bases, with 22 bases between. The CDR3 protein is CASSPMVYNQQQHF. CDR3 in DNA: TGTGCCAGCAGCCCAATGGTTTACAATCAGCAACAGCATTTT. Full variable domain (rest looked up from reference TRBV28 and TRBJ1-5): DVKVTQSSRYLVKRTGEKVFLECVQDMDHENMFWYRQDPGLGLRLIYFSYDVKMKEKGDIPEGYSVSREKKERFSLILESASTNQTSMYLCASSPMVYNQQQHFGDGTRLSIL.

This clone occurred a few times. V is TRBV19 and J is TRBJ2-3, with D perhaps matching TRBD2 (6 bases). V lost 2 bases to trimming and J lost 1 base, with 10 bases between them. Germline V gene data show CDR1 as LNHDA and CDR2 as SQIVND (reference sequence). The CDR3 length is 15 residues. CDR3 region: CASSILAPGTDTQYF. The CDR3 region has the DNA TGTGCCAGTAGTATACTAGCGCCCGGCACAGATACGCAGTATTTT. Combining the CDR3 with reference TRBV19 and TRBJ2-3 gives the whole variable domain DGGITQSPKYLFRKEGQNVTLSCEQNLNHDAMYWYRQDPGQGLRLIYYSQIVNDFQKGDIAEGYSVSREKKESFPLTVTSAQKNPTAFYLCASSILAPGTDTQYFGPGTRLTVL.

The J gene is TRBJ1-5, the V gene TRBV6-1, with unresolved D. This CDR3 has 15 amino acids. V lost 5 bases, J lost 6 bases, and 17 bases lay in between. CDR1 is MNHNS, CDR2 SASEGT, per germline. The CDR3 DNA is TGTGCCAGCAGTAAGTCCCCGAAAGGCGCTCAGCCCCAGCATTTT. It yields the protein CASSKSPKGAQPQHF.

By its share, this clone is medium-sized. This rearrangement joins TRBV18 to TRBJ2-6; 7 nucleotides line up with TRBD1. The CDR3 totals 15 residues. CDR1 and CDR2 (germline): KGHSH, LQKENI. The V segment lost 8 bases and the J segment 2 bases; nucleotides outside the gene matches: 6. As DNA, the CDR3 is TGTGCCAGCCCACTCCAGGGGGCTGGGGCCAACGTCCTGACTTTC. Translated: CASPLQGAGANVLTF. Looking up the rest from reference TRBV18 and TRBJ2-6 gives the full variable domain: NAGVMQNPRHLVRRRGQEARLRCSPMKGHSHVYWYRQLPEEGLKFMVYLQKENIIDESGMPKERFSAEFPKEGPSILRIQQVVRGDSAAYFCASPLQGAGANVLTFGAGSRLTVL.

This clone counts as medium-sized. This sequence joins TRBV4-1 and TRBJ1-4; D gene unclear. In germline, CDR1 is MGHRA, CDR2 YSYEKL. Trimming pared 0 bases from V and 4 bases from J, leaving 6 bases between. This CDR3 has 14 residues. The CDR3 bases are TGCGCCAGCAGCCAAGAGTATAATAATGAAAAACTGTTTTTT. It is translated as CASSQEYNNEKLFF.

The V and J genes are TRBV30 and TRBJ1-5; D is unresolved. This CDR3 is built from 15 residues. Trimming removed 1 base from V and 9 bases from J, with 19 bases in between. Germline CDR1 reads GTSNPN; CDR2 reads SVGIG (reference sequence). CDR3 coding DNA: TGTGCCTGGAGTGCCCTGCCGGCGGTATCAGGGCCCCAGCATTTT. Its protein is CAWSALPAVSGPQHF.

In its sample, this clone ranks as medium-sized. The gene calls are TRBV12-3 or TRBV12-4 and TRBJ2-1, with a tentative D call TRBD1 (6 bases). The CDR3 totals 13 residues. The V gene lost 6 bases and the J gene lost 7 bases, with 13 bases spanning the gap. For the CDR3, the DNA is TGTGCCAGCAGGCGAACAGGGCTTAATGAGCAGTTCTTC. Protein product: CASRRTGLNEQFF.

The rearrangement joins TRBV20-1 to TRBJ2-7; D unclear. CDR1 is DFQATT, CDR2 SNEGSKA, per germline (reference sequence). The CDR3 extends over 13 amino acids. V lost 6 bases, J lost 6 bases, and 18 bases lay in between. CDR3 in amino acids: CSARRVGRFEQYF. The CDR3 coding sequence is TGCAGTGCGAGGAGAGTCGGTCGTTTCGAGCAGTACTTC.

This chain connects TRBV20-1 to TRBJ1-1; no clear D gene. The CDR3 runs 11 residues. V was shortened by 5 bases and J by 1 base, with 5 bases between the two germline ends. The V gene's germline CDR1 is DFQATT and CDR2 SNEGSKA (reference sequence). Written as DNA, the CDR3 is TGCAGTGCTGTGGGGAACACTGAAGCTTTCTTT. Encoded protein: CSAVGNTEAFF.

This clone was seen many times. The J gene is TRBJ1-4, the V gene TRBV7-9; 8 bases agree with TRBD1. CDR1 SEHNR and CDR2 FQNEAQ come from the germline V gene (reference sequence). The CDR3 totals 15 residues. After removal of 6 bases from V and 2 bases from J, the junction contained 5 bases not matched to a gene. CDR3 bases: TGTGCCAGCAGGGGACAGGATAGTACTAATGAAAAACTGTTTTTT. Amino acids: CASRGQDSTNEKLFF.

This clone appeared many times. V gene TRBV24-1 combines with J gene TRBJ1-4; no definite D call. Deletions cut 4 bases from V and 0 bases from J, with 20 bases between. CDR1 KGHDR and CDR2 SFDVKD come from the germline V gene. The CDR3 is made up of 19 amino acids. CDR3 nucleotide sequence: TGTGCCACCAGTGAAAGGGTAGTGGTATTGAGAACAACTAATGAAAAACTGTTTTTT. Its protein product is CATSERVVVLRTTNEKLFF.

This clone ranks as medium-sized. The V call is TRBV11-3, the J call TRBJ2-2, with 7 positions matching TRBD1. The germline CDR1 and CDR2 sequences are SGHNT and YENEEA. The CDR3 totals 14 residues. With V trimmed by 3 bases and J by 5 bases, 3 bases remained unmatched. CDR3 protein: CASSFRQGTGELFF. CDR3 DNA: TGTGCCAGCAGCTTCAGACAGGGAACCGGGGAGCTGTTTTTT.

V and J are TRBV20-1 and TRBJ2-6, with D maybe TRBD1 (6 bases). Germline V gene sequence: CDR1 DFQATT, CDR2 SNEGSKA (reference sequence). The CDR3 consists of 15 residues. V gave up 0 bases and J gave up 2 bases, with 8 bases separating them. CDR3 region: CSARDGGAGANVLTF. The CDR3 DNA sequence: TGCAGTGCTAGAGATGGGGGCGCTGGGGCCAACGTCCTGACTTTC.

This clone was picked up many times. This chain joins TRBV2 and TRBJ1-5; possible D gene TRBD1, 5 bases. The CDR3 is made up of 15 amino acids. Germline CDR1 reads SNHLY; CDR2 reads FYNNEI. The V end was cut by 5 bases, the J end by 0 bases, with 11 bases between. CDR3 region: CASSIDRYSNQPQHF. CDR3 bases: TGTGCCAGCAGTATAGACAGATATAGCAATCAGCCCCAGCATTTT.

This clone was seen many times. The rearrangement uses TRBV28 and TRBJ1-5; 7 bases are shared with TRBD1. Trimming at V came to 6 bases and at J to 6 bases, leaving 8 bases not matched to a gene. Germline V gives CDR1 MDHEN, CDR2 SYDVKM. The CDR3 consists of 14 residues. The CDR3 is CASRPQGLSQPQHF. For the CDR3, the DNA is TGTGCCAGCAGACCACAGGGGTTGAGTCAGCCCCAGCATTTT.

This clone was counted at least ten times. This chain uses TRBV15 with TRBJ2-3; 7 bases fit TRBD1. Germline trimming cut 0 bases from V and 0 bases from J; bases unmatched to any gene: 9. The CDR3 spans 18 residues. The germline V gene encodes CDR1 LNHNV and CDR2 YYDKDF (reference sequence). The CDR3 DNA reads as TGTGCCACCAGCAGAGATCGCCACAGGGGCGCTAGCACAGATACGCAGTATTTT. Its protein product is CATSRDRHRGASTDTQYF.

The chain joins TRBV20-1 to TRBJ2-2, with a weak D call TRBD2 (5 bases). The CDR3 is 14 residues long. Germline CDR1 reads DFQATT; CDR2 reads SNEGSKA (reference sequence). The V end lost 2 bases, the J end lost 3 bases, and 10 bases lay between the germline ends. CDR3 in amino acids: CSARLSGYTGELFF. DNA for the CDR3: TGCAGTGCTAGACTATCGGGATACACCGGGGAGCTGTTTTTT.

A remark on this clone: Mismatch with germline at one junction end may stem from a read error. The chain is built from TRBV11-3 and TRBJ2-7; TRBD1 agrees at 7 bases. From germline, CDR1 is SGHNT and CDR2 YENEEA. The CDR3 spans 12 residues. CDR3 nucleotide sequence: TGTGCCAGCAGCCTGGACGACAGGGAGATGCACTTC. Protein sequence: CASSLDDREMHF.

This clone was counted many times. This sequence joins TRBV9 and TRBJ2-2, with 7 bases matching TRBD2. V gave up 2 bases and J gave up 5 bases; unmatched junction bases: 12. Germline assignment: CDR1 SGDLS and CDR2 YYNGEE. The CDR3 is 17 amino acids. The CDR3 nucleotides read TGTGCCAGCAGCGTCGGGGATCGCGGGAGTTATACCGGGGAGCTGTTTTTT. Translated: CASSVGDRGSYTGELFF.

By sample fraction, this clone is medium-sized. The CDR3 sequence: CAGRQGMNTEAFF. CDR3 DNA sequence: TGTGCCGGGCGCCAGGGGATGAACACTGAAGCTTTCTTT. The rearrangement joins TRBV6-1 to TRBJ1-1; D is perhaps TRBD1 (6 bases). The CDR3 loop spans 13 amino acids. CDR1 MNHNS and CDR2 SASEGT come from the germline V gene. V was pared by 11 bases and J by 0 bases, with 13 bases between.

The V and J genes are TRBV20-1 and TRBJ2-7; D call uncertain. From germline, CDR1 is DFQATT and CDR2 SNEGSKA (reference sequence). The CDR3 covers 12 residues. V lost 5 bases and J lost 3, with 11 bases in between. The CDR3 DNA sequence: TGCAGTGCTCCCTCCACCGGCTACGAGCAGTACTTC. Amino acid sequence: CSAPSTGYEQYF.

This clone has a handful of counts. The J gene is TRBJ2-4, the V gene TRBV28, with D uncertain. CDR1 and CDR2 from the germline V gene are MDHEN and SYDVKM. The CDR3 contains 14 residues. V was trimmed by 10 bases and J by 1 base, leaving 14 bases between them. The CDR3 reads CATYPGGAKNIQYF. In DNA, the CDR3 is TGTGCCACCTACCCGGGTGGGGCCAAAAACATTCAGTACTTC.